This T cell receptor (beta chain) was captured in a study of blood T cell repertoires in COVID-19. Turning to the study itself: The United States, Italy and Spain were the sources of the acute and convalescent COVID-19 samples.

Original handling: Amplification of reference gene primers provided the estimated nucleated cell counts. TCRdb's copy holds only in-frame clones and misses some; the assay was immunoSEQ multiplex PCR. The V and J calls and clone size are taken from that table; D and trimming were inferred from the DNA. The data hold about 200,000 clones, with approximately 85% observed a single time. The V end lost 6 bases, the J end lost 7 bases, and 15 bases lay between the germline ends. This CDR3 is 14 amino acids long. Germline CDR1 reads MNHEY; CDR2 reads SMNVEV (reference sequence). This clone was seen once. Sequencing was performed on peripheral blood. The clonotype originates from a human donor with active or convalescent COVID-19. The donor label of this sample is uncertain. The rearrangement links TRBV27 to TRBJ1-4, with a weak D call TRBD1 (6 bases). The CDR3 nucleotides are TGTGCCAGCAGCAAATGGGGGGGCGGTGAAAAACTGTTTTTT. The encoded protein is CASSKWGGGEKLFF.